The subject of this entry is one T cell receptor (beta chain). This clonotype came up many times. It lacks a known antigen. No much larger clonotype is one base removed from it; base qualities were not supplied. This sample was included in a study of read filtering for tumor transcriptome and immune sequencing (TCRdb year 2020). About the investigation overall: The cohort consisted of around 18 male and more than 11 female patients, with a mean age of 65.9 years and an age range of roughly 40 to 85. By revised international staging, about 8 patients were R-ISS I, about 16 were R-ISS II and about 7 were R-ISS III. Whole-transcriptome libraries were prepared with the TruSeq RNA Access Library Prep Kit after DNase treatment. Per sample, about 3.5 to 11 million TCR-region mapped reads were obtained with IR-seq, compared with only 85 to 1273 with RNA-seq. TCR repertoires obtained by targeted immune repertoire sequencing and by bulk whole-transcriptome sequencing performed on the same bone marrow samples were compared. As a main aim, a read-filtering strategy for immune repertoire data was addressed, with the specific question being whether clonotypes supported by a single read should be removed. The paper's findings and limits, for the study overall: Rather than purified T cells, the sorted CD138-negative fraction was a mixed bone marrow immune population. Compared with RNA-seq, IR-seq captured clonotypes at much higher depth and more reliably, and a smaller IR-seq throughput was enough to identify most shared clonotypes. Single-read clonotypes made up roughly four fifths of clonotypes but only approximately 4% of total reads in IR-seq, compared with about 69% of clonotypes and approximately 40% of reads in RNA-seq. The correlation between IR-seq and RNA-seq shared clonotype proportions rose when single-read clonotypes were removed.

Each patient had bone marrow sampled at the time of active disease. Ficoll-Hypaque density gradient centrifugation was used to isolate the bone marrow mononuclear cells. CD138-negative cells were obtained by negative selection after labeling with CD138 magnetic microbeads on a MACS separator, removing myeloma plasma cells. Flow cytometry with CD138 antibodies on an Attune NxT was used to check how pure the isolated cells were. TRIzol reagent was used to extract total RNA, and a NanoDrop spectrophotometer was used to quantify the extracted RNA. Paired RNA-seq and IR-seq were performed on the CD138-negative bone marrow sample of each patient. TCR libraries were built from 400 ng RNA with the Immunoverse kit, using molecular barcoded adaptors covering alpha/delta and beta/gamma chains. The same RNA used for transcriptome sequencing was used for TCR library preparation. Sequencing of the TCR libraries was done on an Illumina HiSeq 4000 with 2 x 150 cycles. Processing in the source paper ran as follows. With MiXCR, TCR reads were aligned to human V, D, J and C references and assembled into CDR3 clonotypes, with quality filtering and error correction included. Clonotype counts and gene usage diversity were analyzed with the tcR package in R. For inspection of raw mapping reads, RNA-seq reads were mapped by STAR aligner version 2.5.3a onto GRCh37 of the human genome. To test how sequencing depth affects detected clonotypes, IR-seq fastq files were randomly downsampled with Seqtk 1.3. In TCRdb, the public reads were trimmed at Q25 with fastp and aligned with MiXCR, with productive beta chains retained. Every entry covers one CDR3 protein and lists the most common genes and DNA from its rows. TCRdb's processing, not the authors', yielded these V and J calls. Here the sample has about 24,000 distinct CDR3 sequences; approximately 22% occur a single time. The leading ten clones occupy 40% to 55% of the sample.

The specimen was a population of CD138-negative cells sorted from bone marrow. The sample's cell subset or site, from its label and the paper: bone marrow mononuclear cells depleted of CD138+ plasma/myeloma cells by negative magnetic selection. The TCR comes from a donor at least 40 years old with multiple myeloma.

The CDR3: CASSPNSGGAYSGELFF. The nucleotides read TGTGCCAGCAGCCCGAATAGCGGGGGGGCGTACTCCGGGGAGCTGTTTTTT. Here the chain combines TRBV3-1 and TRBJ2-2; 11 middle bases align to TRBD2. V and J are trimmed by 4 bases and 6 bases, and the gene matches miss 10 bases of the junction. According to the germline V gene (reference sequence), CDR1 reads LGHDT and CDR2 reads YNNKEL. The CDR3 has 17 amino acids, counting the end cysteine and phenylalanine. The only DNA kept is the CDR3, 51 bases in frame from the first base.